This passage covers 29 T cell receptor beta chains from one sample sequenced in a study of blood T cells in healthy people across ages. Next came a second PCR, run for about 6 to 12 cycles, which used a sample-barcoded 5' primer along with a J-beta primer mix. TCRdb passed the 5' RACE reads through MiXCR, listing each CDR3 protein once. Of approximately 800,000 distinct CDR3 sequences in the sample, 25% were seen once. The sample also formed part of further work on T cells of mothers and their children.

Material for sequencing was blood. Receptors originate from a boy aged 5 to 17 in good health.

This sequence joins TRBV4-3 and TRBJ2-7; TRBD2 agrees at 8 bases. Germline V gives CDR1 LGHNA, CDR2 YSLEER. Unmatched junction bases numbered 4, after V lost 0 bases and J lost 0 bases. The CDR3 loop spans 16 amino acids. CDR3 DNA sequence: TGCGCCAGCAGCCAAGATCGGCGGGGGGACTCCTACGAGCAGTACTTC. Translating gives CASSQDRRGDSYEQYF.

The chain recombines TRBV4-1 with TRBJ2-7; D possibly corresponds to TRBD1 (6 bases). The CDR3 sequence is 13 residues long. Germline V gene sequence: CDR1 MGHRA, CDR2 YSYEKL. Trimming took off 4 bases at V and 7 bases at J, with 14 bases between the two ends. CDR3 amino acids: CASSLRMGQEQYF. In DNA form, the CDR3 reads TGCGCCAGCAGCCTCCGTATGGGACAAGAGCAGTACTTC.

This rearrangement joins TRBV15 to TRBJ2-3; D may be TRBD1 (6 bases). Per the germline V gene, CDR1 is LNHNV and CDR2 is YYDKDF (reference sequence). CDR3 length: 14 residues. V lost 9 bases and J lost 3, with 16 bases in between. CDR3: CATGGLTGTDTQYF. CDR3 bases: TGTGCCACAGGGGGTTTGACGGGGACAGATACGCAGTATTTT.

This clonotype was observed a few times. V is TRBV6-2 or TRBV6-3 and J is TRBJ2-3; D perhaps matches TRBD2 (6 bases). In germline, CDR1 is MNHEY, CDR2 SVGEGT. V was trimmed by 4 bases and J by 6 bases, leaving 20 bases between them. The CDR3 consists of 16 residues. CDR3 amino acids: CASSFSRDLLTDTQYF. CDR3 nucleotides: TGTGCCAGCAGTTTTTCCCGGGACTTATTGACGGATACGCAGTATTTT.

V usage is TRBV12-3 or TRBV12-4 and J usage is TRBJ1-1; TRBD1 might be the D (5 bases). This CDR3 contains 14 residues. V dropped 7 bases and J dropped 11 bases, with 23 bases sitting between them. The CDR3 reads CASIPVGAGRAAFF. The CDR3 DNA is TGTGCCAGCATCCCCGTTGGGGCAGGCCGGGCTGCTTTCTTT.

At least ten counts were recorded for this clonotype. The chain joins TRBV6-2 or TRBV6-3 to TRBJ2-5; 7 positions match TRBD1. The CDR3 extends over 13 amino acids. V was pared by 7 bases and J by 11 bases, with 13 bases of the junction left unmatched. The germline CDR1 and CDR2 sequences are MNHEY and SVGEGT. The CDR3 spells CASNQVTGVQQYF. For the CDR3, the DNA is TGTGCCAGCAACCAAGTCACAGGGGTCCAACAGTACTTC.

The chain joins TRBV5-1 to TRBJ1-5, with a weak D call TRBD1 (5 bases). This CDR3 contains 14 residues. Per the germline V gene, CDR1 is SGHRS and CDR2 is YFSETQ. The ends were cut back, 4 bases at V and 4 bases at J, with 12 bases in the middle. CDR3 loop: CASSAGTENQPQHF. Written as DNA, the CDR3 is TGCGCCAGCAGCGCCGGGACGGAGAATCAGCCCCAGCATTTT.

The chain is built from TRBV20-1 and TRBJ2-5; 8 nucleotides line up with TRBD1. Near its end, the DNA agrees better with TRBJ2-7, so the J call may be wrong. The CDR3 sequence is 14 residues long. Germline V lookup: CDR1 DFQATT, CDR2 SNEGSKA (reference sequence). CDR3 sequence reads: CSARAPDRAYEQYF. CDR3 nucleotide sequence: TGCAGTGCTAGAGCCCCGGACAGGGCCTACGAGCAGTACTTC.

The chain employs TRBV6-5 and TRBJ2-5; 8 bases align to TRBD2. Near its end, the DNA agrees better with TRBJ2-1, so the J call may be wrong. CDR3 length: 15 amino acids. CDR1 and CDR2 (germline): MNHEY, SVGAGI. The chain's CDR3 is CASTRTSGPYNEQFF. CDR3 nucleotides: TGTGCCAGCACCAGAACTAGCGGTCCGTACAATGAGCAGTTCTTC.

The chain carries TRBV7-2 and TRBJ2-3; 7 bases are a match to TRBD2. This CDR3 is 14 amino acids long. The trim removed 5 bases at V and 1 base at J, leaving 3 bases unmatched. The germline V gene encodes CDR1 SGHTA and CDR2 FQGNSA. DNA for the CDR3: TGTGCCAGCAGCCCTACTAGCGGCACAGATACGCAGTATTTT. It codes for CASSPTSGTDTQYF.

The rearrangement uses TRBV6-2 or TRBV6-3 and TRBJ2-7; 7 bases are a match to TRBD1. This CDR3 is built from 13 residues. Germline V gene data show CDR1 as MNHEY and CDR2 as SVGEGT. The ends lost 5 bases at V and 5 bases at J; junction bases unmatched: 6. CDR3 residues: CASSNPGGDEQYF. CDR3 nucleotides: TGTGCCAGCAGTAACCCAGGGGGAGACGAGCAGTACTTC.

This clonotype was counted between two and nine times. The chain joins TRBV2 to TRBJ1-1, with 7 bases matching TRBD1. V lost 11 bases, J lost 1 base, and 10 bases stayed unmatched. Germline loops: CDR1 SNHLY, CDR2 FYNNEI. The CDR3 is made up of 14 amino acids. Here the CDR3 reads CASSSTGENTEAFF. CDR3 in DNA: TGTGCCTCCTCCTCCACAGGGGAGAACACTGAAGCTTTCTTT.

In its sample, this clonotype was seen a few times. The genes are TRBV4-3 and TRBJ2-1; 9 bases fit TRBD2. In germline, CDR1 is LGHNA, CDR2 YSLEER. The trim removed 0 bases at V and 6 bases at J, leaving 6 bases unmatched. This CDR3 contains 16 residues. DNA of the CDR3: TGCGCCAGCAGCCAAGATGGAGCGGGGGGAAGCAATGAGCAGTTCTTC. Translation gives CASSQDGAGGSNEQFF.

The table lists this clonotype with a few counts. This chain connects TRBV29-1 to TRBJ1-4; D call uncertain. Looked up from germline, CDR1 is SQVTM and CDR2 is ANQGSEA. The CDR3 has 12 amino acids. CDR3 sequence (DNA): TGCGTCTCCCTCGCAACTAATGAAAAACTGTTTTTT. Amino acids: CVSLATNEKLFF.

This chain joins TRBV5-1 and TRBJ2-7, with 11 bases identical to TRBD1. The J segment lost 2 bases and the V segment lost 0 bases, leaving 7 bases of the junction unmatched. The CDR3 consists of 17 residues. CDR1 is SGHRS, CDR2 YFSETQ, per germline. CDR3 loop: CASSLGSSGQGAYEQYF. The CDR3 DNA sequence: TGCGCCAGCAGCTTGGGGTCCTCGGGACAGGGGGCCTACGAGCAGTACTTC.

This clonotype was observed a few times. This rearrangement joins TRBV10-3 to TRBJ2-1; D unresolved. The CDR3 length is 13 residues. The germline CDR1 and CDR2 sequences are ENHRY and SYGVKD. V shed 4 bases and J shed 9 bases, with 13 bases lying between them. The CDR3 DNA is TGTGCCATCAGTGGAACTTCCTCCCCTGAGCAGTTCTTC. Its protein is CAISGTSSPEQFF.

About this clonotype itself: Compared with germline, one end of the junction differs, possibly owing to a read error. J is TRBJ2-1 and V is TRBV4-1, with TRBD2 matching over 7 bases. CDR3 length: 16 amino acids. Germline-derived CDR1 and CDR2 are MGHRA and YSYEKL. The CDR3 is CAGSQVPGGTYNEQFF. As DNA, the CDR3 is TGCGCCGGCAGCCAAGTACCGGGAGGAACCTACAATGAGCAGTTCTTC.

Of note for this clonotype: Its ends do not fully match the called genes, so a read error is possible. V is TRBV7-3 and J is TRBJ2-1, with D perhaps matching TRBD1 (7 bases). Germline CDR1 SGHTA, CDR2 FQGTGA. The CDR3 contains 15 residues. The CDR3 sequence is CASSSPAGGYNERFF. The CDR3 DNA follows: TGTGCCAGCAGCTCCCCGGCAGGGGGGTACAATGAGCGGTTCTTC.

The chain combines TRBV6-5 with TRBJ1-2; 9 bases agree with TRBD1. J lost 4 bases, V lost 6 bases, and 6 bases had no gene match. The germline V gene has CDR1 MNHEY and CDR2 SVGAGI. The CDR3 has 14 residues. The CDR3 DNA follows: TGTGCCAGCAGGAAGGGACAGGGCGGCTATGGCTACACCTTC. Translating it yields CASRKGQGGYGYTF.

The chain employs TRBV4-1 and TRBJ2-5; TRBD1 aligns across 7 bases. The DNA end favors TRBJ2-7, so the J call may be wrong. Per the germline V gene, CDR1 is MGHRA and CDR2 is YSYEKL. The CDR3 sequence is 16 residues long. The CDR3 reads CASSQEHRDRVYEQYF. The CDR3 bases are TGCGCCAGCAGCCAAGAACATCGGGACAGAGTGTACGAGCAGTACTTC.

V gene TRBV11-2 combines with J gene TRBJ2-2, with a possible D match to TRBD1 (6 bases). V dropped 5 bases and J dropped 6 bases, with 19 bases sitting between them. CDR3 length equals 16 residues. Germline CDR1 and CDR2: SGHAT and FQNNGV. This CDR3 is CASSDRMGARAGELFF. For the CDR3, the DNA is TGTGCCAGCAGCGACCGCATGGGGGCAAGGGCCGGGGAGCTGTTTTTT.

This clonotype was seen more than once but under ten times. The chain recombines TRBV18 with TRBJ2-3, with 7 bases matching TRBD2. The CDR3 is 17 residues long. The germline gives CDR1 KGHSH, CDR2 LQKENI. J was trimmed by 5 bases and V by 3 bases; bases with no gene match: 14. CDR3 in DNA: TGTGCCAGCTCACCCAGGAGTCTGGGAGGGGCCGGAGATACGCAGTATTTT. Protein: CASSPRSLGGAGDTQYF.

This chain uses TRBV12-3 or TRBV12-4 with TRBJ2-2; perhaps D is TRBD1 or TRBD2 (6 bases each). V lost 6 bases, J lost 6 bases, and 11 bases lay in between. The CDR3 totals 13 residues. CDR3 protein: CASRIGGPGELFF. In DNA form, the CDR3 reads TGTGCCAGCAGGATCGGGGGCCCCGGGGAGCTGTTTTTT.

The chain employs TRBV27 and TRBJ2-1; 9 bases line up with TRBD2. The CDR3 is 14 residues long. V lost 5 bases to trimming and J lost 5 bases; unmatched junction nucleotides: 4. Germline lookup yields CDR1 MNHEY and CDR2 SMNVEV (reference sequence). The CDR3 coding sequence is TGTGCCAGCAGTGCGCGGGGGGGCAACAATGAGCAGTTCTTC. This sequence encodes CASSARGGNNEQFF.

This clonotype was picked up one time. V and J are TRBV24-1 and TRBJ2-1, with 10 bases aligning to TRBD2. This CDR3 contains 16 residues. The germline gives CDR1 KGHDR, CDR2 SFDVKD. The J segment lost 6 bases and the V segment lost 2 bases, leaving 6 bases of the junction unmatched. The CDR3 DNA sequence: TGTGCCACCAGTGATTATTATAGCGGGAGGCCCAATGAGCAGTTCTTC. This codes for CATSDYYSGRPNEQFF.

This chain uses TRBV6-2 or TRBV6-3 with TRBJ2-1; TRBD2 aligns across 13 bases. The J call may be faulty, since TRBJ2-7 better matches the DNA end. The length of the CDR3 is 16 residues. Germline loops: CDR1 MNHEY, CDR2 SVGEGT. CDR3: CASRPRTSGSSYEQYF. The CDR3 DNA sequence: TGTGCCAGCAGACCTCGGACTAGCGGGAGCTCCTACGAGCAGTACTTC.

On this clonotype itself: Its ends do not fully match the called genes, so a read error is possible. The V call is TRBV20-1, the J call TRBJ1-2, with D unresolved. Germline loops: CDR1 DFQATT, CDR2 SNEGSKA (reference sequence). The CDR3 length is 11 residues. The CDR3 is CGARDRHGYTF. CDR3 nucleotides: TGCGGTGCTAGAGATCGGCACGGCTACACCTTC.

The chain recombines TRBV7-9 with TRBJ2-7, with 8 bases lining up with TRBD1. J lost 2 bases, V lost 5 bases, and 11 bases had no gene match. Germline V lookup: CDR1 SEHNR, CDR2 FQNEAQ (reference sequence). The CDR3 consists of 16 residues. The CDR3 loop is CASSLPRQGTTYEQYF. DNA of the CDR3: TGTGCCAGCAGCCTTCCAAGACAGGGGACCACCTACGAGCAGTACTTC.

This clonotype occurred a few times. The CDR3 DNA is TGTGCCAGCAGCTTGGGATCAGGGATCTATGGCTACACCTTC. This codes for CASSLGSGIYGYTF. This rearrangement joins TRBV11-2 to TRBJ1-2, with D possibly matching TRBD1 (5 bases). Germline CDR1 is SGHAT and CDR2 is FQNNGV. The V gene lost 3 bases and the J gene lost 4 bases, with 12 bases spanning the gap. The CDR3 has 14 amino acids.